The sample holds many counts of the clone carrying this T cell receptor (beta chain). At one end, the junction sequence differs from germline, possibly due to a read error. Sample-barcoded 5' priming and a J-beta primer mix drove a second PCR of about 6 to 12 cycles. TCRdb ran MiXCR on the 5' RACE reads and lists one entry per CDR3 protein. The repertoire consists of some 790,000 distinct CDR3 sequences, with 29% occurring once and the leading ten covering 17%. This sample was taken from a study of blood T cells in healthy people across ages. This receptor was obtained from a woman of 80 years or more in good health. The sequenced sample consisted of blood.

The CDR3 sequence: CSVEGARRGGYTF. For the CDR3, the DNA is TGCAGCGTCGAAGGGGCCAGAAGGGGAGGCTACACCTTC. The chain couples TRBV29-1 to TRBJ1-2; D may be TRBD1 (5 bases). The V gene's germline CDR1 is SQVTM and CDR2 ANQGSEA. The CDR3 covers 13 residues.